Below are 3 T cell receptor beta chains sequenced from a single sample in a study of T cells after yellow fever vaccination. In TCRdb, the 5' RACE reads were re-called with MiXCR into one record per CDR3 protein. The table records about 320,000 distinct CDR3 sequences, around 6.8% of them present only once. The starting material was PBMCs, obtained about 49 days after the first yellow fever vaccination. The receptors shown here come from a young man who received the YFV17D yellow fever vaccine.

This clonotype was recorded many times. The rearrangement uses TRBV6-5 and TRBJ2-7; TRBD1 matches at 8 bases. J was trimmed by 6 bases and V by 4 bases; bases with no gene match: 11. The CDR3 extends over 15 amino acids. Germline loops: CDR1 MNHEY, CDR2 SVGAGI. The CDR3 region is CASSFRATGGGEQYV. CDR3 bases: TGTGCCAGCAGTTTCCGAGCTACAGGGGGTGGCGAGCAGTACGTC.

In its sample, this clonotype was seen a few times. The V call is TRBV20-1, the J call TRBJ1-1, with no clear D. CDR3 length: 13 amino acids. V gave up 0 bases and J gave up 4 bases, with 9 bases separating them. CDR1 is DFQATT, CDR2 SNEGSKA, per germline (reference sequence). The CDR3 reads CSAREMRTTEAFF. The CDR3 nucleotides read TGCAGTGCTAGAGAGATGCGAACCACTGAAGCTTTCTTT.

This clonotype has a handful of counts. V is TRBV27 and J is TRBJ1-5; tentatively, D is TRBD1 (5 bases). The CDR3 has 15 amino acids. CDR1 is MNHEY, CDR2 SMNVEV, per germline (reference sequence). With 0 bases removed from V and 3 bases from J, the gap between germline ends came to 9 bases. In DNA form, the CDR3 reads TGTGCCAGCAGTTTATCAGGGGTTAACAATCAGCCCCAGCATTTT. It codes for CASSLSGVNNQPQHF.